The clone carrying this T cell receptor beta chain was observed a handful of times. These data come from a study of shared clonotypes between healthy human individuals. Source study methods: ImmunoSEQ yielded junction-only sequences lacking quality scores, so filtering differed. Sequencing was performed with immunoSEQ multiplex PCR; in TCRdb, only in-frame clones are kept and a portion is missing. For V, J and clone size, that table is used; D and trimming come from the DNA. The data contain 170,000 or so clones, over 50% of them singletons. Germline V gene data show CDR1 as SNHLY and CDR2 as FYNNEI. The V segment lost 2 bases and the J segment 2 bases; nucleotides outside the gene matches: 3. CDR3 length equals 14 residues.

Sample: memory CD4+ T cells sorted from blood. Subset specified: CD45RA-negative fraction. This clonotype was obtained from a young man in good health. The rearrangement uses TRBV2 and TRBJ2-7; 7 bases fit TRBD2. The CDR3 nucleotides read TGTGCCAGCAGTGAACGAGGACTAGCCTACGAGCAGTACTTC. Protein sequence: CASSERGLAYEQYF.